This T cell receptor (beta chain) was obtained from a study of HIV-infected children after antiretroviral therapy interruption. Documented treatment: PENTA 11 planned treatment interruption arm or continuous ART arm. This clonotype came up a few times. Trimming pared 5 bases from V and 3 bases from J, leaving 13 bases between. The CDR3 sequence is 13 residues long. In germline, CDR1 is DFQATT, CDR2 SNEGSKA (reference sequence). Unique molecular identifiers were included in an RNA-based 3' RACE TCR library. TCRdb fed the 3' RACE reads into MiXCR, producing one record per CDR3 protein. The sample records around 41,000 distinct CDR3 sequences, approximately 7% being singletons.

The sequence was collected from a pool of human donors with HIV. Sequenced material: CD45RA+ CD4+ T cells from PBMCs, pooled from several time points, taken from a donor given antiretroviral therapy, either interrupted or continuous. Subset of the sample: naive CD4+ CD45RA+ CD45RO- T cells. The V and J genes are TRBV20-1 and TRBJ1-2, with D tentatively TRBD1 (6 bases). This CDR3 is CSAPDSTYYGYTF. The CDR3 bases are TGCAGTGCTCCGGACAGCACCTACTATGGCTACACCTTC.